This TCR beta chain was retrieved from a study of OX40 agonist ivuxolimab in advanced cancers. Study-level background: Subjects had a mean age of roughly 60 years, with a range of 23 to 79; almost 85% were male.

CDR1 is SGDLS, CDR2 YYNGEE, per germline. The V gene lost 0 bases and the J gene lost 0 bases, with 12 bases spanning the gap. CDR3 length equals 16 residues. Study conclusions and caveats: Patients who responded partially at 0.1-3.0 mg/kg showed clonal expansion ranking among the lowest. The authors did not determine the antigen specificity of the expanded peripheral T cells. Some nonresponders also had low normalized T-cell clonal expansion.

Only one count was recorded for this clone. Its matching antigen is unknown. Using immunoSEQ multiplex PCR, the repertoire was profiled, and TCRdb retains in-frame clones only, with some absent. The table records roughly 46,000 clones, approximately 91% of them present only once. The receptor was derived from an adult with an advanced solid tumor such as melanoma, head and neck, liver or kidney cancer. Here the sequenced sample was CD4+ or CD8+ T cells sorted from blood, taken in a trial of the OX40 agonist ivuxolimab. The chain carries TRBV9 and TRBJ1-1; D uncertain. DNA for the CDR3: TGTGCCAGCAGCGTAGGAGTAGGCAGAGTGAACACTGAAGCTTTCTTT. This codes for CASSVGVGRVNTEAFF.